The clone carrying this T cell receptor beta chain has ten or more counts. Its target is not known. This sample is part of a study of neurological immune-mediated disorders. The time point denotes: longitudinal time-point 1 (baseline). Preparation of the unsorted libraries drew on 2 million PBMCs stored at -80 C. Study-wide points: Patients with HTLV-1-associated myelopathy showed the most TCR clonal expansion. Those with multiple sclerosis showed the least, falling below healthy controls. The study found no CDR3 amino acid sequences shared by expanded clones across subjects, suggesting private repertoires in all groups.

Trimming took 4 bases from V and 3 from J, leaving 9 bases between them. The CDR3 is 13 residues long. The germline CDR1 and CDR2 sequences are KGHSH and LQKENI. Synthesis of cDNA was carried out by template-switch 5'RACE. The reaction used 10-nucleotide random UMIs. Each CDR3 protein gets one entry after TCRdb re-called the 5' RACE reads with MiXCR. In the table there are 70,000 to 75,000 distinct CDR3 sequences, roughly 13% of which are singletons. The sequence came from a female donor with HTLV-1-associated myelopathy (HAM/TSP). The gene calls are TRBV18 and TRBJ2-5; D is ambiguous. The specimen sequenced was PBMCs. CDR3 DNA sequence: TGTGCCAGCTCACTACACCGAGAAGAGACCCAGTACTTC. Protein sequence: CASSLHREETQYF.